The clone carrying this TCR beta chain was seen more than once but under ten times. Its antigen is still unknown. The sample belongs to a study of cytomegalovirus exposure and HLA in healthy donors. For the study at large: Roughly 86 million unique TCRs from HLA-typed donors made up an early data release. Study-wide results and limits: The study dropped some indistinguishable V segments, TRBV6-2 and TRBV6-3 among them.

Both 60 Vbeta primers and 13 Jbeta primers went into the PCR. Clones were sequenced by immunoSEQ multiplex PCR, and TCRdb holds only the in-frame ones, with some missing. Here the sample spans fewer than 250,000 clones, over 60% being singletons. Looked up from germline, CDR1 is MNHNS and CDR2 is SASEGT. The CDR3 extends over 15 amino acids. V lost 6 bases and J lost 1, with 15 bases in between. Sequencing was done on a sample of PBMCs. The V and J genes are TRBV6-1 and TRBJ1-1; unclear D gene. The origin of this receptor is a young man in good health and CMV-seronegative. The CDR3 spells CASSPLGRQNTEAFF. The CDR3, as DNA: TGTGCCAGCAGCCCCCTGGGCAGGCAGAACACTGAAGCTTTCTTT.